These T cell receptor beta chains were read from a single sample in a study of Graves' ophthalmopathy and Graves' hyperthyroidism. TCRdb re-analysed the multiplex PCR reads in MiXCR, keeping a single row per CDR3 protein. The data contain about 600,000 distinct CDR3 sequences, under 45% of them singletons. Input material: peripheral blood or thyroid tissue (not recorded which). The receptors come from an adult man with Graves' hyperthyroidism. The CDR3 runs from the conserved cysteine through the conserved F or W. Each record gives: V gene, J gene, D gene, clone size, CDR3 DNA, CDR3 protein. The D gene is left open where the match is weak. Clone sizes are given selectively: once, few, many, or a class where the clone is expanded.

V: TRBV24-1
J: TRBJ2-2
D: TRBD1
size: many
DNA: TGTGCCACCAGTAACAGGGGGCTTGACACCGGGGAGCTGTTTTTT
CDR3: CATSNRGLDTGELFF

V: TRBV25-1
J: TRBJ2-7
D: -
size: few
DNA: TGTGCCAGCAGCCAAGCCGGGAAATCCTACGAGCAGTACTTC
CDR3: CASSQAGKSYEQYF

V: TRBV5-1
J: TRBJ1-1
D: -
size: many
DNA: TGTGCCAGCAGTTTCCGGCAGGGGAACACTGAAGCTTTCTTT
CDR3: CASSFRQGNTEAFF

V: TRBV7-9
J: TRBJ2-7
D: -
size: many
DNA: TGTGCCAGCAGCTTATGGGGCAGGGAATTCTACGAGCAGTACTTC
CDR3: CASSLWGREFYEQYF

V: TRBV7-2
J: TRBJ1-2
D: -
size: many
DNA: TGTGCCAGCACCCCGGGGGCAGCTGGCTACACCTTC
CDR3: CASTPGAAGYTF

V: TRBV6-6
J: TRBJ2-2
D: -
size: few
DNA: TGTGCCAGCATCAGAGCGGGTATCGCGAACACCGGGGAGCTGTTTTTT
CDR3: CASIRAGIANTGELFF

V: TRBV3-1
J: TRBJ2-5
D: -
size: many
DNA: TGTGCCAGCAGCCAAGCAGTCGAGACCCAGTACTTC
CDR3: CASSQAVETQYF

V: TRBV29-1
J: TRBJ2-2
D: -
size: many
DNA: TGCAGCGTCGGACAGCCCACGAACACCGGGGAGCTGTTTTTT
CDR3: CSVGQPTNTGELFF

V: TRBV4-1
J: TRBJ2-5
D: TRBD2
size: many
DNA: TGCGCCAGCAGCCAAGATCCCGTAGCGGGGACATGGGAGACCCAGTACTTC
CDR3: CASSQDPVAGTWETQYF

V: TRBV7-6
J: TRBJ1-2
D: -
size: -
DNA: -
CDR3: CASSLAPNGDTQYFGHTF

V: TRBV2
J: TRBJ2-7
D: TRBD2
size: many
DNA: TGTGCCAGCAGGATTAGCGGGAGCGAGCAGTACTTC
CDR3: CASRISGSEQYF

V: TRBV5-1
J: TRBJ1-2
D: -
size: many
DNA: TGTGCCAGCAGCTTGGGTGGCTGGGACTATGGCTACACCTTC
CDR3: CASSLGGWDYGYTF